These 15 T cell receptor beta chains were all obtained from the same sample, sequenced in a study of T-cell reconstitution after alpha-beta-depleted transplantation in children. Preparation of the TCRbeta library involved a method that used unique molecular identifiers. TCRdb recomputed calls from the PCR reads with MiXCR, one row per CDR3 protein. This table holds around 380,000 distinct CDR3 sequences, approximately 11% found once. The sequenced sample was PBMCs from the stem cell graft donor, obtained from the stem cell graft. The source is a human donor who donated a stem cell graft to a child with acute myeloid leukemia.

This clonotype has just one count. The chain is built from TRBV7-8 and TRBJ2-3; possible D gene TRBD1, 6 bases. Germline CDR1 reads SGHVS; CDR2 reads FQNEAQ. With 5 bases removed from V and 2 bases from J, the gap between germline ends came to 17 bases. This CDR3 spans 16 amino acids. The CDR3 loop reads CASSNPGQKLTDTQYF. CDR3 coding DNA: TGTGCCAGCAGCAACCCCGGACAGAAACTCACAGATACGCAGTATTTT.

The CDR3 loop is CAISESLLSDPSYNEQFF. CDR3 bases: TGTGCCATCAGTGAGTCGCTTCTCAGCGACCCCTCCTACAATGAGCAGTTCTTC. The rearrangement links TRBV10-3 to TRBJ2-1, with D unresolved. The CDR3 loop spans 18 amino acids. Germline loops: CDR1 ENHRY, CDR2 SYGVKD. V shed 0 bases and J shed 0 bases, with 15 bases lying between them.

In its sample, this clonotype was seen a few times. The V gene is TRBV25-1, the J gene TRBJ2-5, with a tentative D call TRBD2 (5 bases). This CDR3 contains 15 residues. The germline V and J ends were trimmed by 5 bases and 1 base, with 14 bases remaining between them. CDR1 is MGHDK and CDR2 is SYGVNS in the germline V gene. The CDR3 DNA is TGTGCCAGCAGTTCGGGGAGCACCTCCCAAGAGACCCAGTACTTC. Protein: CASSSGSTSQETQYF. Variable domain in full (rest from reference TRBV25-1 and TRBJ2-5): EADIYQTPRYLVIGTGKKITLECSQTMGHDKMYWYQQDPGMELHLIHYSYGVNSTEKGDLSSESTVSRIRTEHFPLTLESARPSHTSQYLCASSSGSTSQETQYFGPGTRLLVL.

This clonotype came up many times. The chain combines TRBV20-1 with TRBJ1-3; the D gene is possibly TRBD1 (5 bases). V was clipped by 1 base and J by 3 bases, with 10 bases between them. The CDR3 extends over 14 amino acids. CDR1 and CDR2 (germline): DFQATT, SNEGSKA (reference sequence). The CDR3 sequence: CSARGGGNGNTIYF. In nucleotides, the CDR3 is TGCAGTGCTAGAGGCGGGGGAAATGGAAACACCATATATTTT.

This clonotype was seen only a few times. CDR3 bases: TGCGCCAGCAGCCAAGAGGAGGGCGCCTATGGCTACACCTTC. This translates into CASSQEEGAYGYTF. The chain recombines TRBV4-3 with TRBJ1-2; D gene uncertain. Germline CDR1 is LGHNA and CDR2 is YSLEER. CDR3 length: 14 amino acids. V lost 0 bases and J 4 bases, leaving 9 bases between the germline ends.

This clonotype was seen ten or more times. The V call is TRBV7-2, the J call TRBJ1-1; D perhaps matches TRBD1 (5 bases). This CDR3 comprises 14 residues. V was pared by 6 bases and J by 1 base, with 12 bases between. The germline gives CDR1 SGHTA, CDR2 FQGNSA. In DNA, the CDR3 is TGTGCCAGCAGGCAACAGGCAACGAACACTGAAGCTTTCTTT. Its translation is CASRQQATNTEAFF.

The genes are TRBV4-2 and TRBJ2-1, with D possibly TRBD1 on 7 matching bases. The CDR3 has 15 residues. V lost 4 bases, J lost 7 bases, and 17 bases lay in between. Germline CDR1 reads LGHNA; CDR2 reads YNFKEQ. The CDR3 nucleotides read TGTGCCAGCAGCCTCCCAGGGGGGAGCCGGAATGAGCAGTTCTTC. It specifies CASSLPGGSRNEQFF.

This clonotype was counted once. The J gene is TRBJ2-5, the V gene TRBV4-2, with TRBD2 matching 11 bases. V lost 4 bases to trimming and J lost 0 bases; unmatched junction nucleotides: 7. This CDR3 region has 17 residues. CDR1 and CDR2 from the germline V gene are LGHNA and YNFKEQ. The CDR3 region has the DNA TGTGCCAGCAGCCGACTAGCGGGGCAGGCCCACCAAGAGACCCAGTACTTC. It yields the protein CASSRLAGQAHQETQYF.

This clonotype has only a few counts. One end of the junction is discordant with germline, which a read error may explain. The chain has TRBV20-1 and TRBJ2-5, with 14 bases identical to TRBD2. This CDR3 contains 15 residues. CDR1 is DFQATT, CDR2 SNEGSKA, per germline (reference sequence). The CDR3 DNA follows: TGCAGTGCAAGAGGACTAGCGGGAGGTCAAGAGACCCAGTACTTC. It codes for CSARGLAGGQETQYF.

The gene calls are TRBV5-6 and TRBJ2-7; TRBD1 is a possible D gene (6 bases). Germline V gene sequence: CDR1 SGHDT, CDR2 YYEEEE. Deletions cut 4 bases from V and 4 bases from J, with 18 bases between. The CDR3 consists of 15 residues. CDR3 sequence: CASSPGQPQMYEQYF. The CDR3 region has the DNA TGTGCCAGCAGCCCTGGACAGCCACAGATGTACGAGCAGTACTTC.

This clonotype was seen a handful of times. The chain joins TRBV6-2 or TRBV6-3 to TRBJ1-1; D ambiguous. Trimming removed 2 bases at V and 6 bases at J, with 7 bases between. This CDR3 region has 12 residues. The V gene's germline CDR1 is MNHEY and CDR2 SVGEGT. The CDR3 region has the DNA TGTGCCAGCAGTTACAAAGGTGCTGAAGCTTTCTTT. Translated, it gives CASSYKGAEAFF.

This clonotype was detected ten times or more. The V call is TRBV20-1, the J call TRBJ1-2; D remains ambiguous. Per germline, CDR1 DFQATT and CDR2 SNEGSKA (reference sequence). The V gene lost 6 bases and the J gene lost 9 bases, with 20 bases spanning the gap. The length of the CDR3 is 13 residues. The CDR3 sequence: CSAPPLGQFSYTF. The CDR3 DNA sequence: TGCAGTGCCCCCCCGTTAGGGCAGTTTAGCTACACCTTC.

The CDR3 nucleotides read TGTGCCAGCACCCGGCGGGGGCAGCGCACAGATACGCAGTATTTT. Amino acid sequence: CASTRRGQRTDTQYF. The genes are TRBV7-2 and TRBJ2-3; tentatively, D is TRBD2 (7 bases). Germline V lookup: CDR1 SGHTA, CDR2 FQGNSA. The CDR3 extends over 15 amino acids. Trimming stripped 7 bases from V and 1 base from J, with 15 bases between.

This clonotype was counted between two and nine times. The chain links TRBV5-1 to TRBJ2-5, with D maybe TRBD2 (5 bases). Germline CDR1 is SGHRS and CDR2 is YFSETQ. Trimming cost V 1 base and J 5 bases, with 12 bases left between them. The length of the CDR3 is 14 residues. CDR3 nucleotide sequence: TGCGCCAGCAGCTTGTTATCGGGGTCCGAGACCCAGTACTTC. This codes for CASSLLSGSETQYF.

The chain combines TRBV7-8 with TRBJ1-4; 9 nucleotides align to TRBD1. The CDR3 covers 14 residues. V lost 4 bases, J lost 10 bases, and 7 bases stayed unmatched. Per germline, CDR1 SGHVS and CDR2 FQNEAQ. CDR3: CASSSAGQGRKLFF. CDR3 DNA: TGTGCCAGCAGCTCAGCGGGACAGGGCCGAAAACTGTTTTTT. Variable domain in full (rest from reference TRBV7-8 and TRBJ1-4): GAGVSQSPRYKVAKRGQDVALRCDPISGHVSLFWYQQALGQGPEFLTYFQNEAQLDKSGLPSDRFFAERPEGSVSTLKIQRTQQEDSAVYLCASSSAGQGRKLFFGSGTQLSVL.